Listed here are 18 T cell receptor beta chains from one sample, sequenced in a study of cytomegalovirus exposure and HLA in healthy donors. TCRdb's copy holds only in-frame clones and misses some; the assay was immunoSEQ multiplex PCR. The sample consists of 150,000 to 200,000 clones, around 85% of them appearing once. The sample consisted of PBMCs. The receptors come from a man aged 30-40 years in good health and CMV-seropositive.

The V call is TRBV5-1, the J call TRBJ1-3; 7 nucleotides match TRBD1. The CDR3 is 14 residues long. V lost 0 bases and J lost 4; bases outside the gene matches: 1. Per germline, CDR1 SGHRS and CDR2 YFSETQ. The CDR3: CASSLEGGGNTIYF. The CDR3 DNA reads as TGCGCCAGCAGCTTGGAAGGGGGCGGAAACACCATATATTTT.

The rearrangement uses TRBV6-5 and TRBJ2-1; 11 bases align to TRBD2. Germline CDR1 reads MNHEY; CDR2 reads SVGAGI. The CDR3 consists of 15 residues. The ends lost 5 bases at V and 4 bases at J; junction bases unmatched: 4. This CDR3 is CASSNLAGGYNEQFF. The CDR3 DNA sequence: TGTGCCAGCAGTAATCTAGCGGGGGGATACAATGAGCAGTTCTTC.

V and J are TRBV5-1 and TRBJ2-3; 11 nucleotides align to TRBD2. The CDR3 is 16 amino acids. The V segment lost 4 bases and the J segment 6 bases; nucleotides outside the gene matches: 10. Germline CDR1 and CDR2: SGHRS and YFSETQ. CDR3 in DNA: TGCGCCAGCAGCGTGACCGGGACTAGCGGTGCTGATACGCAGTATTTT. Translation gives CASSVTGTSGADTQYF.

This clone was found once. The rearrangement uses TRBV7-2 and TRBJ2-7; possible D gene TRBD1, 5 bases. The CDR3 loop spans 16 amino acids. Trimming cost V 7 bases and J 3 bases, with 22 bases left between them. Germline V gene data show CDR1 as SGHTA and CDR2 as FQGNSA. CDR3 sequence reads: CASTPVSQGLSYEQYF. CDR3 sequence (DNA): TGTGCCAGCACCCCAGTGAGCCAGGGATTAAGCTACGAGCAGTACTTC. Based on the CDR3 plus reference TRBV7-2 and TRBJ2-7, the full variable domain is GAGVSQSPSNKVTEKGKDVELRCDPISGHTALYWYRQSLGQGLEFLIYFQGNSAPDKSGLPSDRFSAERTGGSVSTLTIQRTQQEDSAVYLCASTPVSQGLSYEQYFGPGTRLTVT.

This clone has more than one count but fewer than ten. V is TRBV5-1 and J is TRBJ1-2; a possible D gene is TRBD1 (5 bases). V was pared by 4 bases and J by 12 bases, with 13 bases between. Germline values: CDR1 SGHRS, CDR2 YFSETQ. The CDR3 loop spans 11 amino acids. This CDR3 reads CASSAGLGNTF. CDR3 bases: TGCGCCAGCAGCGCGGGACTCGGAAACACCTTC.

The chain couples TRBV4-3 to TRBJ2-7; maybe TRBD2 (7 bases). CDR1 is LGHNA, CDR2 YSLEER, per germline. V shed 0 bases and J shed 3 bases, with 18 bases lying between them. CDR3 length: 17 residues. The CDR3 loop is CASSQDPSGGGFYEQYF. DNA of the CDR3: TGCGCCAGCAGCCAAGATCCCTCGGGGGGCGGTTTCTACGAGCAGTACTTC.

The gene calls are TRBV2 and TRBJ1-4; tentatively, D is TRBD1 (5 bases). Germline V gene sequence: CDR1 SNHLY, CDR2 FYNNEI. This CDR3 comprises 17 residues. V lost 3 bases, J lost 3 bases, and 17 bases lay in between. The CDR3 loop is CASSDVGVEAANEKLFF. As DNA, the CDR3 is TGTGCCAGCAGTGACGTAGGGGTCGAGGCCGCTAATGAAAAACTGTTTTTT.

The chain employs TRBV4-1 and TRBJ2-7; D unresolved. The CDR3 has 12 amino acids. CDR1 and CDR2 (germline): MGHRA, YSYEKL. V dropped 0 bases and J dropped 6 bases, with 6 bases sitting between them. This chain's CDR3 is CASSQDGGEQYF. In nucleotides, the CDR3 is TGCGCCAGCAGCCAAGATGGCGGCGAGCAGTACTTC.

The chain joins TRBV7-9 to TRBJ2-5; 7 bases align to TRBD1. This CDR3 is built from 15 residues. Trimming removed 2 bases from V and 5 bases from J; junction bases left unmatched: 8. From germline, CDR1 is SEHNR and CDR2 FQNEAQ (reference sequence). In DNA, the CDR3 is TGTGCCAGCAGCTTACCGACAGGGCTGTCCGAGACCCAGTACTTC. This encodes CASSLPTGLSETQYF.

The V and J genes are TRBV23-1 and TRBJ2-7, with unresolved D. TRBV23-1 is an ORF for which the function is uncertain. Trimming removed 6 bases from V and 0 bases from J, with 6 bases in between. This CDR3 contains 12 residues. CDR3: CASSLSSYEQYF. CDR3 in DNA: TGCGCCAGCAGCCTCAGCTCCTACGAGCAGTACTTC.

This clone was counted only a few times. CDR3 amino acids: CASSAGTEYEQYF. The CDR3 region has the DNA TGTGCCAGCAGCGCCGGGACTGAATACGAGCAGTACTTC. This chain links TRBV9 with TRBJ2-7; the D gene is possibly TRBD2 (6 bases). The CDR3 is 13 residues long. The germline V gene encodes CDR1 SGDLS and CDR2 YYNGEE. With 3 bases removed from V and 4 bases from J, the gap between germline ends came to 11 bases.

The chain is built from TRBV2 and TRBJ1-1; TRBD1 matches 7 bases. The germline gives CDR1 SNHLY, CDR2 FYNNEI. V was pared by 6 bases and J by 1 base, with 5 bases of the junction left unmatched. The CDR3 spans 14 residues. The CDR3 sequence: CASSQNRGNTEAFF. DNA for the CDR3: TGTGCCAGCAGCCAGAACAGGGGGAACACTGAAGCTTTCTTT.

The rearrangement uses TRBV5-1 and TRBJ2-2; 8 nucleotides agree with TRBD2. The ends lost 1 base at V and 4 bases at J; junction bases unmatched: 6. Germline lookup yields CDR1 SGHRS and CDR2 YFSETQ. CDR3 length: 16 residues. The CDR3 here is CASSLTGTRVTGELFF. DNA of the CDR3: TGCGCCAGCAGCTTGACCGGGACTAGAGTCACCGGGGAGCTGTTTTTT. The full variable domain, completed using reference TRBV5-1 and TRBJ2-2, is KAGVTQTPRYLIKTRGQQVTLSCSPISGHRSVSWYQQTPGQGLQFLFEYFSETQRNKGNFPGRFSGRQFSNSRSEMNVSTLELGDSALYLCASSLTGTRVTGELFFGEGSRLTVL.

This clone was recorded once. This chain links TRBV19 with TRBJ2-3, with TRBD2 matching over 8 bases. CDR3 size: 17 residues. The ends lost 3 bases at V and 4 bases at J; junction bases unmatched: 12. CDR1 is LNHDA and CDR2 is SQIVND in the germline V gene (reference sequence). The CDR3 is CASSIMGVSGGSDTQYF. The CDR3 DNA reads as TGTGCCAGTAGTATTATGGGCGTCAGCGGGGGATCAGATACGCAGTATTTT.

V is TRBV6-5 and J is TRBJ1-2; D ambiguous. The V and J ends lost 0 bases and 2 bases respectively, with 4 bases between them. This CDR3 has 13 residues. Germline V CDR1 and CDR2: MNHEY, SVGAGI. CDR3 sequence: CASSYSQNYGYTF. CDR3 coding DNA: TGTGCCAGCAGTTACTCCCAGAACTATGGCTACACCTTC.

This clone occurred a few times. The chain employs TRBV18 and TRBJ1-1, with no clear D. The CDR3 consists of 14 residues. Deletions cut 3 bases from V and 5 bases from J, with 13 bases between. Looked up from germline, CDR1 is KGHSH and CDR2 is LQKENI. The CDR3 reads CASSPSAGGTEAFF. DNA of the CDR3: TGTGCCAGCTCACCCTCCGCTGGAGGGACTGAAGCTTTCTTT.

Of note for this clone: This may stem from a read error, because a much larger clone lies one nucleotide away. The chain joins TRBV7-9 to TRBJ1-2, with TRBD1 as a possible D gene (5 bases). V was shortened by 4 bases and J by 0 bases, with 6 bases between the two germline ends. The length of the CDR3 is 13 residues. Germline CDR1 is SEHNR and CDR2 is FQNEAQ (reference sequence). In DNA, the CDR3 is TGTGCCAGCAGCTCGACAGCTAACTATGGCTACACCTTC. Amino acids: CASSSTANYGYTF.

The CDR3 spells CSADRGIDAVTQYF. CDR3 coding DNA: TGCAGCGCCGATCGGGGAATCGACGCGGTTACGCAGTATTTT. J is TRBJ2-3 and V is TRBV29-1, with a tentative D call TRBD2 (5 bases). Between the trimmed V and J ends, which lost 7 bases and 8 bases, there was a span of 22 bases. The germline gives CDR1 SQVTM, CDR2 ANQGSEA. The length of the CDR3 is 14 residues.